The rows below give T cell receptor beta chains drawn from one sample of a study of cytomegalovirus exposure and HLA in healthy donors. The table came from immunoSEQ multiplex PCR; TCRdb's copy has only in-frame clones and leaves some out. The table lists 170,000 or so clones, around 78% of them singletons. The sample taken for sequencing was PBMCs. The source of these receptors is a woman in her forties or fifties in good health and CMV-seropositive. CDR3s include the opening cysteine and the closing phenylalanine or tryptophan.

V gene: TRBV18
CDR3 protein: CASSPEAKNIQYF

V gene: TRBV30
CDR3 protein: CAWSRTGENQPQHF

V gene: TRBV9
CDR3 protein: CASSVAQGAGTGELFF

V gene: TRBV5-1
CDR3 protein: CASSLRGQEYNEQFF

V gene: TRBV19
CDR3 protein: CASSTRQDLLAYNEQFF

V gene: TRBV6-1
CDR3 protein: CASSEGEGLGSGELFF

V gene: TRBV23-1
CDR3 protein: CASSQRGTTFPLSYEQYF

V gene: TRBV4-2
CDR3 protein: CASSHQNQGGAFF

V gene: TRBV5-1
CDR3 protein: CASSLRGSETQYF

V gene: TRBV27
CDR3 protein: CASRGQDYSGANVLTF

V gene: TRBV9
CDR3 protein: CASSVDGTGVAEQYF

V gene: TRBV18
CDR3 protein: CASSPRRGPTYEQYF

V gene: TRBV25-1
CDR3 protein: CASSPLKGAGKNTEAFF

V gene: TRBV2
CDR3 protein: CASIFDRVNEKLFF

V gene: TRBV6-4
CDR3 protein: CASSEDGGVSNYGYTF

V gene: TRBV6-7
CDR3 protein: CASSYATGQPNQETQYF

V gene: TRBV6-1
CDR3 protein: CASRETGYNSPLHF

V gene: TRBV6-5
CDR3 protein: CASSYGPRLENTEAFF

V gene: TRBV5-1
CDR3 protein: CASSPGGVSYEQYF

V gene: TRBV21-1
CDR3 protein: CASSKGAGCSNQPQHF

V gene: TRBV5-6
CDR3 protein: CASSLVAGVRNTIYF

V gene: TRBV6-5
CDR3 protein: CASSYSGDQPQHF

V gene: TRBV27
CDR3 protein: CASSVSQGFSLREQYF

V gene: TRBV10-3
CDR3 protein: CATRPRVGYGYTF

V gene: TRBV18
CDR3 protein: CASSPGGSYYEQYF